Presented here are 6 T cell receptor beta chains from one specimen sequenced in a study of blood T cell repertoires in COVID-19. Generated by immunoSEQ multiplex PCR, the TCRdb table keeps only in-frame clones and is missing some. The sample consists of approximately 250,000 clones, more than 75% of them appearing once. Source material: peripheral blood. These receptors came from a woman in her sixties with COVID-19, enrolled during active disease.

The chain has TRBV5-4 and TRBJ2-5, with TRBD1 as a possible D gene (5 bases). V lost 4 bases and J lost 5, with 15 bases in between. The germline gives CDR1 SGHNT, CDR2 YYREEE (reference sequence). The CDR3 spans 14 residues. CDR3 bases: TGTGCCAGCAGCCGAGACAGATTCGGCGAGACCCAGTACTTC. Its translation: CASSRDRFGETQYF.

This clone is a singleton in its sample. CDR3 amino acids: CASSDLRGGGLSGNTIYF. The CDR3 region has the DNA TGTGCCAGCAGTGACTTAAGAGGGGGGGGTCTTTCTGGAAACACCATATATTTT. The chain is built from TRBV25-1 and TRBJ1-3; D may be TRBD1 (6 bases). V lost 3 bases, J lost 1 base, and 19 bases lay in between. The CDR3 runs to 18 residues. Per germline, CDR1 MGHDK and CDR2 SYGVNS.

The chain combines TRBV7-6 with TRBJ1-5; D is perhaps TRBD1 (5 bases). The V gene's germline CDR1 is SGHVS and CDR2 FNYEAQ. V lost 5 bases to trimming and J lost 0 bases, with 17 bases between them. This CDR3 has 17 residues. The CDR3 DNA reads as TGTGCCAGCAGCCGGGAGTCGGGGGGATATAGCAATCAGCCCCAGCATTTT. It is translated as CASSRESGGYSNQPQHF. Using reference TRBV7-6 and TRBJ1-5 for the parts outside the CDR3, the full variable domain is GAGVSQSPRYKVTKRGQDVALRCDPISGHVSLYWYRQALGQGPEFLTYFNYEAQQDKSGLPNDRFSAERPEGSISTLTIQRTEQRDSAMYRCASSRESGGYSNQPQHFGDGTRLSIL.

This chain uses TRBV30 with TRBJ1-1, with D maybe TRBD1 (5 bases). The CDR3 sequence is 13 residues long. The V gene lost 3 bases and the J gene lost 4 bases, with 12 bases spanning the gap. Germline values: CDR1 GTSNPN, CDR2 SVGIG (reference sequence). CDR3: CAWRGGRGTEAFF. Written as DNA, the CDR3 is TGTGCCTGGAGGGGGGGGAGAGGCACTGAAGCTTTCTTT.

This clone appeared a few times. The CDR3: CASSQDVLAGGEQFF. The DNA for the CDR3 is TGTGCCAGCAGCCAAGATGTACTAGCGGGAGGCGAGCAGTTCTTC. The genes are TRBV3-1 (or the pseudogene TRBV3-2) and TRBJ2-1; 12 positions match TRBD2. Germline values: CDR1 LGHDT, CDR2 YNNKEL (reference sequence). The CDR3 is made up of 15 amino acids. The V segment lost 0 bases and the J segment 10 bases; nucleotides outside the gene matches: 4.

The DNA of the CDR3 is TGTGCCAGCAGCCAACGACTAGCGGGAGGCTACAATGAGCAGTTCTTC. Its translation is CASSQRLAGGYNEQFF. V gene TRBV11-1 combines with J gene TRBJ2-1; 13 nucleotides align to TRBD2. Germline V gene lookup returns CDR1 SGHAT and CDR2 FQDESV (reference sequence). The V gene end was trimmed by 5 bases and the J gene end by 3 bases; junction bases not matched to a gene: 4. This CDR3 has 16 residues. Full variable domain (outside the CDR3, taken from reference TRBV11-1 and TRBJ2-1): EAEVAQSPRYKITEKSQAVAFWCDPISGHATLYWYRQILGQGPELLVQFQDESVVDDSQLPKDRFSAERLKGVDSTLKIQPAELGDSAMYLCASSQRLAGGYNEQFFGPGTRLTVL.